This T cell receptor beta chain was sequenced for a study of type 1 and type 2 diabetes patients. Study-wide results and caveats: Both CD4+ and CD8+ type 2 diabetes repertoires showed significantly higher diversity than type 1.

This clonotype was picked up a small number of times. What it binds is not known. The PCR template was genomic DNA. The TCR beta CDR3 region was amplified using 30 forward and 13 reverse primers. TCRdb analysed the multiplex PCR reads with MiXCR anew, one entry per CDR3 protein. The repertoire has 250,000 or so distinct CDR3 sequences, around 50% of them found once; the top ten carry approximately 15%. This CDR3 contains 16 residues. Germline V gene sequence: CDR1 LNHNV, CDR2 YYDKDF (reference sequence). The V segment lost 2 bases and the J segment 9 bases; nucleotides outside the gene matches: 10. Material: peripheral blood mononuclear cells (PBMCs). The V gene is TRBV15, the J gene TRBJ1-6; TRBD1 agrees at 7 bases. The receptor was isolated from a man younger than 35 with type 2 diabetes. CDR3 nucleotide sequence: TGTGCCACCAGCAGATCTGGGACAGCCTCTAGTTCACCCCTCCACTTT. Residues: CATSRSGTASSSPLHF.